Below are 11 T cell receptor beta chains sequenced from a single sample in a study of vaccination effects on CD4 cells after COVID-19. For these receptors, no antigen is known. The data were produced by immunoSEQ multiplex PCR, yet TCRdb's version contains in-frame clones alone and is incomplete. Of about 45,000 clones listed, around four fifths are singletons. Once cultured for about 9 days, the cells underwent separation to obtain CD4+ T cells. Sequenced material: CD4+ T cells from PBMCs cultured without peptide, taken before COVID-19 vaccination. These receptors all come from a human donor who had a prior SARS-CoV-2 infection.

V is TRBV6-5 and J is TRBJ2-3, with D perhaps matching TRBD1 (6 bases). The CDR3 totals 12 residues. V lost 5 bases and J lost 3, with 6 bases in between. CDR1 is MNHEY, CDR2 SVGAGI, per germline. CDR3 nucleotides: TGTGCCAGCAGTACAGGGACAGATACGCAGTATTTT. This gives the protein CASSTGTDTQYF.

The chain joins TRBV28 to TRBJ2-7; D is perhaps TRBD1 (6 bases). Germline CDR1 and CDR2: MDHEN and SYDVKM. V lost 8 bases and J 6 bases, leaving 14 bases between the germline ends. The CDR3 loop spans 12 amino acids. DNA of the CDR3: TGTGCCAGCCAGGGGTTCTCTGGCGAGCAGTACTTC. This codes for CASQGFSGEQYF.

The chain carries TRBV25-1 and TRBJ2-7; D is undetermined. This CDR3 is 16 amino acids long. Germline values: CDR1 MGHDK, CDR2 SYGVNS. The germline V and J ends were trimmed by 5 bases and 0 bases, with 17 bases remaining between them. In DNA form, the CDR3 reads TGTGCCAGCAGTAAGCGTAGCCTCTCCAGCTCCTACGAGCAGTACTTC. Its protein product is CASSKRSLSSSYEQYF.

With regard to this clone: No DNA is shown, since the ends of the CDR3 on it are uncertain; the CDR3 is the one TCRdb lists. V gene TRBV21-1 combines with J gene TRBJ2-7; the listed D gene, TRBD2, was not tested against the DNA. TRBV21-1 is a known pseudogene. The CDR3 length equals 16 residues, ends included. CDR3 residues: CASSKWGAGSSYEQYF.

J is TRBJ1-2 and V is TRBV11-2; maybe TRBD1 (5 bases). The CDR3 is made up of 14 amino acids. The V end was cut by 2 bases, the J end by 3 bases, with 10 bases between. CDR1 and CDR2 from the germline V gene are SGHAT and FQNNGV. The DNA for the CDR3 is TGTGCCAGCAGCTTATCGACAGAGTACTATGGCTACACCTTC. Translated: CASSLSTEYYGYTF.

This rearrangement joins TRBV6-5 to TRBJ2-1; D is unresolved. This CDR3 has 11 amino acids. Trimming left V 6 bases short and J 4 bases short, with 4 bases between. Germline CDR1 is MNHEY and CDR2 is SVGAGI. This chain's CDR3 is CASSQYNEQFF. CDR3 DNA sequence: TGTGCCAGCAGCCAGTACAATGAGCAGTTCTTC.

J is TRBJ2-2 and V is TRBV3-1 (or the pseudogene TRBV3-2), with 8 bases that match TRBD2. The CDR3 contains 16 residues. CDR1 LGHDT and CDR2 YNNKEL come from the germline V gene (reference sequence). V lost 3 bases and J lost 1; bases outside the gene matches: 4. This CDR3 is CASSQVAGRNTGELFF. The DNA for the CDR3 is TGTGCCAGCAGCCAGGTAGCGGGGCGGAACACCGGGGAGCTGTTTTTT.

The rearrangement links TRBV6-5 to TRBJ1-2, with TRBD1 as a possible D gene (6 bases). This CDR3 comprises 14 residues. V was trimmed by 5 bases and J by 6 bases, leaving 16 bases between them. Germline loops: CDR1 MNHEY, CDR2 SVGAGI. This CDR3 is CASSPIGTHHGYTF. The CDR3 region has the DNA TGTGCCAGCAGTCCCATTGGGACACATCATGGCTACACCTTC.

This chain joins TRBV3-1 (or the pseudogene TRBV3-2) and TRBJ2-7; possibly TRBD1 for D (5 bases). Germline lookup yields CDR1 LGHDT and CDR2 YNNKEL (reference sequence). This CDR3 has 13 amino acids. Trimming took 8 bases from V and 4 from J, leaving 15 bases between them. The CDR3 DNA follows: TGTGCCAGCCGGAGTTGGCAGGGTTACGAGCAGTACTTC. Its translation: CASRSWQGYEQYF.

The CDR3 DNA sequence: TGTGCCAGCAACCCCGGACAGTCTAATGGCTACACCTTC. It yields the protein CASNPGQSNGYTF. V and J are TRBV28 and TRBJ1-2, with TRBD1 as a possible D gene (6 bases). Trimming took 7 bases from V and 6 from J, leaving 15 bases between them. CDR3 length: 13 amino acids. Germline lookup yields CDR1 MDHEN and CDR2 SYDVKM.

The V gene is TRBV5-6, the J gene TRBJ2-7; the match to TRBD1 covers 8 bases. The length of the CDR3 is 14 residues. V was clipped by 0 bases and J by 4 bases; unmatched bases: 3. Germline-derived CDR1 and CDR2 are SGHDT and YYEEEE. CDR3 protein: CASSLDRGRYEQYF. CDR3 in DNA: TGTGCCAGCAGCTTGGACAGGGGGAGGTACGAGCAGTACTTC.